This T cell receptor beta chain is from a study of cytomegalovirus exposure and HLA in healthy donors. Study-level background: From donors who were HLA-typed, an early data release held 65 million to 85 million unique TCRs. Notes on the study in general: Under in vitro conditions, a few CMV-associated chains were confirmed as specific for CMV antigens. Researchers counted roughly 150 TCR beta chains as cytomegalovirus-associated.

This CDR3 spans 14 amino acids. Germline V CDR1 and CDR2: MGHRA, YSYEKL. Trimming cost V 0 bases and J 8 bases, with 8 bases left between them. Details on this clone: Its target is unknown.

Primers for the PCR totalled 60 Vbeta and 13 Jbeta. Profiled with immunoSEQ multiplex PCR; TCRdb holds only in-frame clones, not every one. Listed are roughly 140,000 clones; 0.96% falls within the top ten. Sequencing was done on a sample of PBMCs. V gene TRBV4-1 combines with J gene TRBJ1-6, with D unclear. The sequence was collected from a male donor in good health and CMV-seronegative. CDR3 sequence reads: CASSQERSYSPLHF. CDR3 bases: TGCGCCAGCAGCCAAGAGAGATCTTATTCACCCCTCCACTTT.